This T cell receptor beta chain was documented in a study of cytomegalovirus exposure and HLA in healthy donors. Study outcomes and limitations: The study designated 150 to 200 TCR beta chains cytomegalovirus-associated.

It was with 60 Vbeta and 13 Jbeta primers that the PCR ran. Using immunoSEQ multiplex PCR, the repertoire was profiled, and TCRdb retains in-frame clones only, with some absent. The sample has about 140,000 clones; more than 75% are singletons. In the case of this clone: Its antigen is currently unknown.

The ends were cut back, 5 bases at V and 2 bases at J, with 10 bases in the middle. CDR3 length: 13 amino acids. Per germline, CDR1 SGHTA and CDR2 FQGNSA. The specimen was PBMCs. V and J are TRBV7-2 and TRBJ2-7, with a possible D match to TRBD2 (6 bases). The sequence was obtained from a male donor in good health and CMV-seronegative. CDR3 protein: CASSPGGAYEQYF. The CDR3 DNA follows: TGTGCCAGCAGCCCTGGAGGGGCCTACGAGCAGTACTTC.